This T cell receptor beta chain was identified during a study of T cells in Graves' hyperthyroidism and ophthalmopathy. Researchers took RNA transcripts and amplified the TCR beta CDR3 regions from them. A first-round RT-PCR of the TCR CDR3 used the HTBI primer set. TCRdb re-called the multiplex PCR reads through MiXCR, storing one row per CDR3 protein. The sample holds 300,000 to 450,000 distinct CDR3 sequences, roughly 15% seen once. Notes on the study in general: In the blood, most expanded thyroid clonotypes above 0.001 appeared as well.

Of note for this clonotype: The antigen is unknown.

Germline V gives CDR1 LNHDA, CDR2 SQIVND (reference sequence). V was clipped by 7 bases and J by 2 bases, with 15 bases between them. The CDR3 contains 15 residues. Each diagnosis was grounded in clinical symptoms, serum thyroxine and TRAb, thyroid ultrasound, and orbital computed tomography. The sequence was obtained from a woman aged 25 to 45 with Graves' ophthalmopathy. The rearrangement links TRBV19 to TRBJ1-5, with TRBD1 as a possible D gene (6 bases). Source material: blood. The CDR3 sequence is CASNPPAGGNQPQHF. The CDR3 region has the DNA TGTGCCAGTAACCCCCCCGCAGGGGGCAATCAGCCCCAGCATTTT.